A selection of T cell receptor beta chains follows, all from one sample in a study of OX40 agonist ivuxolimab in advanced cancers. Measured with immunoSEQ multiplex PCR; TCRdb has only the in-frame clones, and not every one. The sample consists of about 35,000 clones, 65% to 75% of them appearing once. The material was CD4+ or CD8+ T cells sorted from blood, obtained in a trial of the OX40 agonist ivuxolimab. The receptors were gathered from an adult with an advanced solid tumor such as melanoma, head and neck, liver or kidney cancer. Both conserved end residues are part of each CDR3. D genes are given only for firm matches. Clone size appears in some rows only: once, few, many, or a class for an expanded clone.

j_gene	d_gene	v_gene	len	abundance	CDR3aa	CDR3nt
TRBJ1-5	NA	TRBV5-5	16	NA	CASSLGQAASAQPQHF	TGTGCCAGCAGCTTGGGTCAGGCCGCGTCGGCTCAGCCCCAGCATTTT
TRBJ1-2	NA	TRBV6-6	15	NA	CASSYSKRQSYGYTF	TGTGCCAGCAGTTACTCGAAGAGGCAGTCCTATGGCTACACCTTC
TRBJ2-1	NA	TRBV6-4	13	few	CASSAGSYNEQFF	TGTGCCAGCAGTGCTGGTTCCTACAATGAGCAGTTCTTC
TRBJ2-1	TRBD1	TRBV10-3	18	NA	CAITLSWGQGQSHNEQFF	TGTGCCATCACCCTCTCTTGGGGGCAGGGACAGTCACACAATGAGCAGTTCTTC
TRBJ1-5	NA	TRBV7-2	14	NA	CASQQGYSNQPQHF	TGTGCCAGTCAACAGGGTTATAGCAATCAGCCCCAGCATTTT
TRBJ2-3	NA	TRBV7-2	18	NA	CASSSFRGGAIIMDTQYF	TGTGCCAGCAGCTCGTTTAGAGGGGGGGCCATTATTATGGATACGCAGTATTTT
TRBJ1-1	TRBD1	TRBV5-8	17	NA	CASSPGIIFTGGTEAFF	TGTGCCAGCAGTCCGGGTATCATTTTTACAGGGGGGACTGAAGCTTTCTTT
TRBJ1-4	NA	TRBV2	14	NA	CASSESTGGVKLFF	TGTGCCAGCAGTGAATCCACGGGGGGGGTAAAACTGTTTTTT
TRBJ2-1	TRBD1	TRBV27	15	NA	CASSLAGGSYNEQFF	TGTGCCAGCAGTTTAGCAGGGGGTTCCTACAATGAGCAGTTCTTC
TRBJ1-5	TRBD1	TRBV2	15	NA	CASSGVGGGGQPQHF	TGTGCCAGCAGTGGGGTAGGGGGCGGGGGTCAGCCCCAGCATTTT
TRBJ2-5	NA	TRBV7-7	12	NA	CASSPLAETQYF	TGTGCCAGCAGCCCCTTGGCAGAGACCCAGTACTTC
TRBJ1-5	NA	TRBV5-1	13	NA	CASREGVDQPQHF	TGCGCCAGCAGGGAGGGGGTGGACCAGCCCCAGCATTTT
TRBJ2-5	NA	TRBV6-1	11	NA	CASSEDPTQYF	TGTGCCAGCAGTGAAGACCCGACCCAGTACTTC
TRBJ2-1	NA	TRBV11-2	13	once	CASSFWGNNEQFF	TGTGCCAGCAGCTTTTGGGGGAACAATGAGCAGTTCTTC
TRBJ1-6	NA	TRBV7-6	15	once	CASSWASTPHSPLHF	TGTGCCAGCAGCTGGGCTTCGACCCCACATTCACCCCTCCACTTT
TRBJ2-2	NA	TRBV6-6	15	NA	CASSWGAAGTGELFF	TGTGCCAGCAGTTGGGGGGCGGCGGGGACCGGGGAGCTGTTTTTT
TRBJ2-7	NA	TRBV2	11	few	CASSYNYEQYF	TGTGCCAGCAGTTATAACTACGAGCAGTACTTC
TRBJ2-5	NA	TRBV21-1	15	NA	CASSKGFSSQETQYF	TGTGCCAGCAGCAAAGGGTTCTCCAGTCAAGAGACCCAGTACTTC
TRBJ1-3	NA	TRBV19	12	NA	CASSTVGNTIYF	TGTGCCAGTAGTACGGTTGGAAACACCATATATTTT
TRBJ1-2	NA	TRBV7-9	13	NA	CASSLAGASGYTF	TGTGCCAGCAGCTTAGCAGGGGCTTCTGGCTACACCTTC
TRBJ1-6	NA	TRBV6-5	15	few	CASSLDAGTSSPLHF	TGTGCCAGCAGTTTGGACGCGGGTACTAGTTCACCCCTCCACTTT
TRBJ2-7	NA	TRBV5-4	13	NA	CASSTPHSYEQYF	TGTGCCAGCAGCACACCCCACTCCTACGAGCAGTACTTC
TRBJ1-3	NA	TRBV9	15	NA	CASSVDFGSGNTIYF	TGTGCCAGCAGCGTAGATTTCGGGTCCGGAAACACCATATATTTT
TRBJ1-1	NA	TRBV5-4	14	NA	CASSLRTDTPEAFF	TGTGCCAGCAGCTTAAGGACGGATACCCCGGAAGCTTTCTTT
TRBJ2-2	TRBD1	TRBV7-9	14	NA	CASSPTGDTGELFF	TGTGCCAGCAGCCCCACAGGGGACACCGGGGAGCTGTTTTTT
TRBJ1-1	NA	TRBV2	12	NA	CASSPTGIEAFF	TGTGCCAGCAGTCCGACAGGAATCGAAGCTTTCTTT
TRBJ2-2	NA	TRBV6-6	15	few	CASRPGQGVTGELFF	TGTGCCAGCAGGCCGGGGCAGGGAGTCACCGGGGAGCTGTTTTTT
TRBJ1-2	NA	TRBV6-1	12	NA	CASSEGKGSYTF	TGTGCCAGCAGTGAAGGAAAGGGAAGCTACACCTTC
TRBJ1-1	TRBD1	TRBV27	14	NA	CASSQQDRATEAFF	TGTGCCAGCAGCCAACAAGACAGGGCCACTGAAGCTTTCTTT
TRBJ2-6	NA	TRBV7-8	17	NA	CASIEPPQGSGANVLTF	TGTGCCAGCATCGAACCCCCACAGGGCTCTGGGGCCAACGTCCTGACTTTC
TRBJ2-5	NA	TRBV10-3	15	NA	CAIRNRVGAQETQYF	TGTGCCATCAGAAACAGGGTGGGGGCTCAAGAGACCCAGTACTTC
TRBJ1-1	TRBD1	TRBV7-2	16	NA	CASSSPGTGSNTEAFF	TGTGCCAGCAGCTCCCCCGGGACAGGCTCGAACACTGAAGCTTTCTTT
TRBJ2-3	TRBD1	TRBV25-1	12	NA	CASSQGQGPLYF	TGTGCCAGCAGTCAAGGACAGGGCCCATTGTATTTT
TRBJ1-4	NA	TRBV11-2	15	once	CASSPRPGNDEKLFF	TGTGCCAGCAGCCCCCGCCCAGGGAACGATGAAAAACTGTTTTTT
TRBJ2-2	TRBD2	TRBV18	16	NA	CASSLTAGANTGELFF	TGTGCCAGCTCCCTGACAGCGGGGGCCAACACCGGGGAGCTGTTTTTT
TRBJ2-2	NA	TRBV10-3	15	NA	CAIQTTGTYTGELFF	TGTGCCATCCAAACCACCGGTACCTACACCGGGGAGCTGTTTTTT
TRBJ2-5	TRBD2	TRBV11-2	16	NA	CASSLQLGGNQETQYF	TGTGCCAGCAGCCTCCAACTCGGGGGGAATCAAGAGACCCAGTACTTC
TRBJ1-4	NA	TRBV28	11	NA	CASKRSEKLFF	TGTGCCAGCAAAAGGAGTGAAAAACTGTTTTTT
TRBJ1-6	NA	TRBV28	21	few	CASSLWAVGGRWGSYNSPLHF	TGTGCCAGCAGTTTATGGGCAGTCGGCGGTAGGTGGGGGTCCTATAATTCACCCCTCCACTTT
TRBJ1-4	NA	TRBV11-2	15	NA	CASSLVGGGNEKLFF	TGTGCCAGCAGCTTAGTTGGAGGGGGTAATGAAAAACTGTTTTTT
TRBJ2-1	NA	TRBV7-9	16	NA	CASSFFRTSSYNEQFF	TGTGCCAGCAGCTTTTTTAGAACTAGCTCCTACAATGAGCAGTTCTTC
TRBJ2-1	TRBD2	TRBV10-3	14	NA	CAINSGGPHNEQFF	TGTGCCATCAATAGCGGGGGGCCGCACAATGAGCAGTTCTTC
TRBJ2-2	TRBD1	TRBV4-2	15	NA	CASSRDRSNTGELFF	TGTGCCAGCAGCCGGGACAGGTCGAACACCGGGGAGCTGTTTTTT
TRBJ2-3	NA	TRBV6-1	14	NA	CASSGGGAADTQYF	TGTGCCAGCAGTGGAGGGGGGGCCGCAGATACGCAGTATTTT
TRBJ2-3	TRBD1	TRBV29-1	13	NA	CSVGTGGFDTQYF	TGCAGCGTGGGGACAGGGGGCTTTGATACGCAGTATTTT
TRBJ1-5	NA	TRBV11-2	17	once	CASSLGQGTNSNQPQHF	TGTGCCAGCAGCTTAGGGCAGGGGACAAATAGCAATCAGCCCCAGCATTTT
TRBJ2-1	TRBD2	TRBV10-1	13	NA	CASSPGGGNEQFF	TGCGCCAGCAGCCCGGGGGGGGGCAATGAGCAGTTCTTC